The sequence of this TCR beta chain was determined in a study of identical twins. Whole-study findings and limits: Twin-shared out-of-frame alpha sequences were enriched for low generation probability.

Regarding this clonotype: The antigen is undetermined.

TCRdb used MiXCR to reprocess the 5' RACE reads, holding one entry per CDR3 protein. The sample has approximately 350,000 distinct CDR3 sequences, around 12% seen once. Germline CDR1 reads SGHRS; CDR2 reads YFSETQ. The CDR3 extends over 15 amino acids. V shed 3 bases and J 7 bases; nucleotides not matched to a gene: 6. Healthy Caucasians supplied all donations. This sample was also put to use in a study of yellow fever vaccine responses in identical twins. That work states: After vaccination, twins' T cell response reportedly seemed partly convergent, partly personalized.

The gene calls are TRBV5-1 and TRBJ1-4; 10 nucleotides line up with TRBD1. The clonotype was recovered from a woman between 18 and 29 years old in good health. Sequencing was performed on CD8+ T cells sorted from blood. CDR3 sequence reads: CASSSGTGAGEKLFF. The DNA for the CDR3 is TGCGCCAGCAGCTCCGGGACAGGGGCGGGTGAAAAACTGTTTTTT.